The clone carrying this T cell receptor beta chain turned up a few times. Its antigen remains unidentified. This sample was included in a study of T cell responses to AZD1222 COVID-19 vaccine. Study-wide results and caveats: At 160-218 and 743-854, vaccine-associated CD4 TCRs were dominant, and they spanned spike. Clonal diversity was possibly underestimated; the donors were predominantly white British and more often female. Only a handful of AZD1222 recipients, more than 5 in all, had baseline seropositivity. Recipients of two AZD1222 doses showed rising Spike-specific TCR breadth and depth.

Profiling relied on immunoSEQ multiplex PCR, and the TCRdb table lists in-frame clones only, not all of them. The sample includes tens of thousands of clones, 70% to 90% of them seen just once. The V gene lost 0 bases and the J gene lost 4 bases, with 10 bases spanning the gap. Germline V gene data show CDR1 as SGDLS and CDR2 as YYNGEE. This CDR3 spans 14 amino acids. The sequence derives from an adult who received the AZD1222 COVID-19 vaccine. Sequencing was performed on peripheral blood, taken 28 days after the second AZD1222 dose. The V call is TRBV9, the J call TRBJ1-1, with D maybe TRBD1 (6 bases). CDR3 DNA sequence: TGTGCCAGCAGCGTAGGAGGGGGGCTCACTGAAGCTTTCTTT. Translated, it gives CASSVGGGLTEAFF. The whole variable domain, remainder taken from reference TRBV9 and TRBJ1-1, is DSGVTQTPKHLITATGQRVTLRCSPRSGDLSVYWYQQSLDQGLQFLIQYYNGEERAKGNILERFSAQQFPDLHSELNLSSLELGDSALYFCASSVGGGLTEAFFGQGTRLTVV.